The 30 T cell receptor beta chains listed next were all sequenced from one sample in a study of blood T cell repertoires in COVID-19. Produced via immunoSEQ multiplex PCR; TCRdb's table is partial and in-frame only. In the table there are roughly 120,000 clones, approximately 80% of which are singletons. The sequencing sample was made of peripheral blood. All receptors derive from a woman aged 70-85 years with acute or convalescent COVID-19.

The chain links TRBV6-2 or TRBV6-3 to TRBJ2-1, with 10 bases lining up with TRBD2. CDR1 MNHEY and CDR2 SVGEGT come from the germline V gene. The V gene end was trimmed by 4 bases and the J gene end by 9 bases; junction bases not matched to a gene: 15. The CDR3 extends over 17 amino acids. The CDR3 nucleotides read TGTGCCAGCAGTTCGGAGCGGGCCCTAGCGGGAGTCGGTGAGCAGTTCTTC. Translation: CASSSERALAGVGEQFF.

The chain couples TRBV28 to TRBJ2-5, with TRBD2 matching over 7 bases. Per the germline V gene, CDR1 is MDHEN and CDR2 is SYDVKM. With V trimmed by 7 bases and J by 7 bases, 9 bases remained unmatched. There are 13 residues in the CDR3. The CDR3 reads CASTTSVRGTQYF. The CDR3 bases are TGTGCCAGCACTACTAGCGTTAGGGGGACCCAGTACTTC.

In DNA, the CDR3 is TGTGCCATCAGGGCTCAGGGTGTCACTCAGCCCCAGCATTTT. Its translation: CAIRAQGVTQPQHF. The V and J genes are TRBV10-3 and TRBJ1-5, with D possibly matching TRBD1 (5 bases). The V end was cut by 6 bases, the J end by 6 bases, with 15 bases between. The germline V gene has CDR1 ENHRY and CDR2 SYGVKD. This CDR3 has 14 amino acids.

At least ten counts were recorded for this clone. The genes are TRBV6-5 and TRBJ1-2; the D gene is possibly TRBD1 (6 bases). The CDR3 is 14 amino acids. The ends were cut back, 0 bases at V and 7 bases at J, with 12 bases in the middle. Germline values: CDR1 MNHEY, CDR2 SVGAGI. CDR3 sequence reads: CASSYSNRAGGYTF. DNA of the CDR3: TGTGCCAGCAGTTACTCGAACAGGGCCGGTGGCTACACCTTC.

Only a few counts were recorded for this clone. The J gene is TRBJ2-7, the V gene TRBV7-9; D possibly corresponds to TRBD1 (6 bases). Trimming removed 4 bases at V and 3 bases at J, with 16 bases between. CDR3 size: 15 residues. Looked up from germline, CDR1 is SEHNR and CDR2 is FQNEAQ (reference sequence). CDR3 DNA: TGTGCCAGCAGCTACCCCGAGACAGGATTCTACGAGCAGTACTTC. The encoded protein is CASSYPETGFYEQYF.

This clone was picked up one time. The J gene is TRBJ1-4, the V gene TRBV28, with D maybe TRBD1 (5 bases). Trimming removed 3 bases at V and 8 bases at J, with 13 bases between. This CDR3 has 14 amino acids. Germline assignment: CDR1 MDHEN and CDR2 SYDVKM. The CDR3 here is CASSFGGKEEKLFF. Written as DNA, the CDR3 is TGTGCCAGCAGTTTCGGGGGAAAAGAGGAAAAACTGTTTTTT.

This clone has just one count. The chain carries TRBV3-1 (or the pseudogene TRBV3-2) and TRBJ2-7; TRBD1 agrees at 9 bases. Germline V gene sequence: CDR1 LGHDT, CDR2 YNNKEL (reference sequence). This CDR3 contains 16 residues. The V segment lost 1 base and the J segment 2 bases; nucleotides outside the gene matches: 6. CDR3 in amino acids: CASSQGRQGDTYEQYF. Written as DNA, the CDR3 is TGTGCCAGCAGCCAAGGTCGACAGGGGGACACCTACGAGCAGTACTTC.

This CDR3 is CASSITGSNEQFF. In nucleotides, the CDR3 is TGTGCCAGTAGTATTACGGGGTCCAATGAGCAGTTCTTC. The V call is TRBV19, the J call TRBJ2-1; tentatively, D is TRBD2 (5 bases). Looked up from germline, CDR1 is LNHDA and CDR2 is SQIVND (reference sequence). This CDR3 spans 13 amino acids. With 3 bases removed from V and 6 bases from J, the gap between germline ends came to 9 bases.

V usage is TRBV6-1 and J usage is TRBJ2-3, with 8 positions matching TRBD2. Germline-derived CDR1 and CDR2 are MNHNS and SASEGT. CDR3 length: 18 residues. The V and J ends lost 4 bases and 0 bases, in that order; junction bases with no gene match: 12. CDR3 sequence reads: CASSATLASGPSTDTQYF. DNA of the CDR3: TGTGCCAGCAGTGCCACCCTTGCTAGCGGGCCTAGCACAGATACGCAGTATTTT.

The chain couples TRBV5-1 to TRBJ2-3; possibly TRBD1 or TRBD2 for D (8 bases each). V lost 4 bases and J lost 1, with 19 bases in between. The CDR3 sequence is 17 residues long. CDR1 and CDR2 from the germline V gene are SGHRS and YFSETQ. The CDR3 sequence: CASSLDRAGGGTDTQYF. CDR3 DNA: TGCGCCAGCAGCCTGGACAGGGCGGGGGGTGGCACAGATACGCAGTATTTT. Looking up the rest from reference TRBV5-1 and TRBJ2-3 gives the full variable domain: KAGVTQTPRYLIKTRGQQVTLSCSPISGHRSVSWYQQTPGQGLQFLFEYFSETQRNKGNFPGRFSGRQFSNSRSEMNVSTLELGDSALYLCASSLDRAGGGTDTQYFGPGTRLTVL.

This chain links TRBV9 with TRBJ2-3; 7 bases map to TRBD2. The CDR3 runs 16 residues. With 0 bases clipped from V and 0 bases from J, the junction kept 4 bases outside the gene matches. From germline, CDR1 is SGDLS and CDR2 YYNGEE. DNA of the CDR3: TGTGCCAGCAGCGTAGGAGGTAGCGGGAGCACAGATACGCAGTATTTT. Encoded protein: CASSVGGSGSTDTQYF.

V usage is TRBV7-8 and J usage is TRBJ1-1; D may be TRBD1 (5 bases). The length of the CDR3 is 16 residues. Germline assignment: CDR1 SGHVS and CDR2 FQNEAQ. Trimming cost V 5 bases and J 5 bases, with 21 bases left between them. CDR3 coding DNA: TGTGCCAGCAGCCTTCCAGGGAGGAGTGGGGTAACTGAAGCTTTCTTT. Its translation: CASSLPGRSGVTEAFF.

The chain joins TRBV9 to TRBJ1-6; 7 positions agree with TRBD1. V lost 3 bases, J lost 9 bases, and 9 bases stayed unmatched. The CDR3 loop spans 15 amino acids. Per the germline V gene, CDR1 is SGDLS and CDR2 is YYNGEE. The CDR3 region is CASSAGVQGSSPLHF. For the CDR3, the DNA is TGTGCCAGCAGCGCCGGGGTACAGGGGAGTTCACCCCTCCACTTT.

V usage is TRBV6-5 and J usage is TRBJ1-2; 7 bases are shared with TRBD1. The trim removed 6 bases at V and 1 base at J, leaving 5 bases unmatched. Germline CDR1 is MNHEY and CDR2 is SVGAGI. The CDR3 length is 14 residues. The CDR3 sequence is CASSPGTVNYGYTF. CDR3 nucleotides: TGTGCCAGCAGCCCCGGGACAGTTAACTATGGCTACACCTTC.

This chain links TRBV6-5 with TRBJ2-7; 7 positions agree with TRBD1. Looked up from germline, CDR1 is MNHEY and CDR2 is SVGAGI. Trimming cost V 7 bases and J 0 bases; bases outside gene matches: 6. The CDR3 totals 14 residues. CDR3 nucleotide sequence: TGTGCCAGCATATCACAGGGGTCCTCCTACGAGCAGTACTTC. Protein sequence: CASISQGSSYEQYF.

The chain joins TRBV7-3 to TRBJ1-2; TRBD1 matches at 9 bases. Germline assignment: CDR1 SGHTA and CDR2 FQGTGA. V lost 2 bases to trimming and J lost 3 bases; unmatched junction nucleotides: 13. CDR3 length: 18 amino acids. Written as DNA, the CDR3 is TGTGCCAGCAGCTTAGGGGCCCCCGGACAGGGGAGTTACTATGGCTACACCTTC. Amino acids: CASSLGAPGQGSYYGYTF.

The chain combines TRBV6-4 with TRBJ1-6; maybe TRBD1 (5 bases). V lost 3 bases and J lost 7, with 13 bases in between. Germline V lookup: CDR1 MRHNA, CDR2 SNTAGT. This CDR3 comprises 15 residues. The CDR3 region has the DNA TGTGCCAGCAGTGAGTTTCAGGGAGGGAATTCACCCCTCCACTTT. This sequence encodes CASSEFQGGNSPLHF.

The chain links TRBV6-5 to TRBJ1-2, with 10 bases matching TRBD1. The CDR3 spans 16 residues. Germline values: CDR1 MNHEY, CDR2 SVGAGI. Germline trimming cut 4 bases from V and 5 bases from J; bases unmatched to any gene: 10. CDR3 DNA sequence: TGTGCCAGCAGTTCGTACTCCGGGACAGGGGTATATGGCTACACCTTC. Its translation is CASSSYSGTGVYGYTF.

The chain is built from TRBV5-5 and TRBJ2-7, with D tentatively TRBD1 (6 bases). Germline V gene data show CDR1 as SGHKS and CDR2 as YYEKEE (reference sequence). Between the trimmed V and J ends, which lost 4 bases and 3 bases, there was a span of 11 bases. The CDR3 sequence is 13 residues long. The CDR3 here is CASSPLDSYEQYF. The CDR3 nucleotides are TGTGCCAGCAGCCCGTTGGACAGCTACGAGCAGTACTTC.

The CDR3 DNA reads TGTGCCAGCAGCTCAGGCCTTCCGGGCACTGAAGCTTTCTTT. This codes for CASSSGLPGTEAFF. V gene TRBV13 combines with J gene TRBJ1-1; D not resolved. Germline loops: CDR1 PRHDT, CDR2 FYEKMQ (reference sequence). The CDR3 extends over 14 amino acids. The V end lost 4 bases, the J end lost 4 bases, and 13 bases lay between the germline ends.

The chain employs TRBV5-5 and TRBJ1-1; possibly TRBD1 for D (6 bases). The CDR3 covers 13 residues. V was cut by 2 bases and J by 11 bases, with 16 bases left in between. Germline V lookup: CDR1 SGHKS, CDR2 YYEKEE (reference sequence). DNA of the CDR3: TGTGCCAGCAGCTTACATAGGGGGTTTTGGGCTTTCTTT. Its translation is CASSLHRGFWAFF.

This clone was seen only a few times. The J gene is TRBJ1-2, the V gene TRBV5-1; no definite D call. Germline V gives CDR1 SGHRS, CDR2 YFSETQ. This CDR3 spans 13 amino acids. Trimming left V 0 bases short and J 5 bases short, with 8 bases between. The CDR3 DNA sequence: TGCGCCAGCAGCTTGGAGAGCCATTATGGCTACACCTTC. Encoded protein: CASSLESHYGYTF.

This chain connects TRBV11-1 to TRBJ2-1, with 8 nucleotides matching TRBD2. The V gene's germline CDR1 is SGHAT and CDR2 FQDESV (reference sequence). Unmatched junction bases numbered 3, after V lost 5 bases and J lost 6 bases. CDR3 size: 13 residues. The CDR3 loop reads CASSPGGPNEQFF. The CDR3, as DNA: TGTGCCAGCAGCCCGGGGGGGCCCAATGAGCAGTTCTTC.

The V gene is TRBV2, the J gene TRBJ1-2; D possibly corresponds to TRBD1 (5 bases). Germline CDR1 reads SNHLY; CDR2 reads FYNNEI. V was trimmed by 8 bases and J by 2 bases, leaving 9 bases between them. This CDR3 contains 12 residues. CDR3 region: CASLGRNYGYTF. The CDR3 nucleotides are TGTGCCAGCCTGGGGCGGAACTATGGCTACACCTTC.

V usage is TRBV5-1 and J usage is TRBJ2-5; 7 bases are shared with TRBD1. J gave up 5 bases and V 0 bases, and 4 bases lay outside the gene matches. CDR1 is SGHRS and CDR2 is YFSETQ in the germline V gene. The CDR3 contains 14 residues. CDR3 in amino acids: CASSLGQGKETQYF. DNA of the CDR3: TGCGCCAGCAGCTTGGGACAGGGAAAGGAGACCCAGTACTTC. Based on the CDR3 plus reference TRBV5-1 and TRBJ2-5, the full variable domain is KAGVTQTPRYLIKTRGQQVTLSCSPISGHRSVSWYQQTPGQGLQFLFEYFSETQRNKGNFPGRFSGRQFSNSRSEMNVSTLELGDSALYLCASSLGQGKETQYFGPGTRLLVL.

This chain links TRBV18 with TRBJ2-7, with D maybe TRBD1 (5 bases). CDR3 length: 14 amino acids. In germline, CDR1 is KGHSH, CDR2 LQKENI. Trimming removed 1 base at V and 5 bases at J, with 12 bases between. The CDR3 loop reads CASSPRIREDEQYF. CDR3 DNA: TGTGCCAGCTCACCACGTATCAGGGAAGACGAGCAGTACTTC.

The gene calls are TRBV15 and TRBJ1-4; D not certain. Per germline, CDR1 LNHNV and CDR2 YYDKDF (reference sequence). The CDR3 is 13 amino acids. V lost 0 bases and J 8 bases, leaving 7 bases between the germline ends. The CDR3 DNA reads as TGTGCCACCAGCAGAGATCCCGGGGAAAAACTGTTTTTT. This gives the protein CATSRDPGEKLFF.

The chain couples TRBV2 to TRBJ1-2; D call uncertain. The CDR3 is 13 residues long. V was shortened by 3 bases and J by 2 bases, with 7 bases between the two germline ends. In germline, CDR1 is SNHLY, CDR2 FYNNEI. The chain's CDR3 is CASSETRNYGYTF. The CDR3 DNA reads TGTGCCAGCAGTGAGACACGGAACTATGGCTACACCTTC.

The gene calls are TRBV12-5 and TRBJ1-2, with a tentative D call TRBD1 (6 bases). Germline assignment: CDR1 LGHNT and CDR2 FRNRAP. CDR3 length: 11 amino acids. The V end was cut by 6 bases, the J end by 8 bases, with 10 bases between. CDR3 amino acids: CASGTGYGYTF. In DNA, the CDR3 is TGTGCTAGTGGCACAGGGTACGGCTACACCTTC.

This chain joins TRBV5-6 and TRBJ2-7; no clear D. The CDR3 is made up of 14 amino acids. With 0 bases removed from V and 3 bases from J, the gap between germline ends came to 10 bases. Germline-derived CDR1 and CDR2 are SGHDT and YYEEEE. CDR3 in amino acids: CASSLGQSFYEQYF. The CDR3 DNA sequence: TGTGCCAGCAGCTTGGGGCAGTCATTCTACGAGCAGTACTTC.